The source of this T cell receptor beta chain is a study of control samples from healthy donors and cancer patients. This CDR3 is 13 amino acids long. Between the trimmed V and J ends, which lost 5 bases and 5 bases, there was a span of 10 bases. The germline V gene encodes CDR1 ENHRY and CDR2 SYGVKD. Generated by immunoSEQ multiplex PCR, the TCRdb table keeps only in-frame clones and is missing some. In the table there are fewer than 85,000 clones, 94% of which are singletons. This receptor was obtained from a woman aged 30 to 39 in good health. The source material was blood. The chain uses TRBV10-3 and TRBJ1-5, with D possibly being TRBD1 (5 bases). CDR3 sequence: CAISQEGYQPQHF. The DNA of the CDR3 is TGTGCCATCAGTCAAGAGGGGTATCAGCCCCAGCATTTT.